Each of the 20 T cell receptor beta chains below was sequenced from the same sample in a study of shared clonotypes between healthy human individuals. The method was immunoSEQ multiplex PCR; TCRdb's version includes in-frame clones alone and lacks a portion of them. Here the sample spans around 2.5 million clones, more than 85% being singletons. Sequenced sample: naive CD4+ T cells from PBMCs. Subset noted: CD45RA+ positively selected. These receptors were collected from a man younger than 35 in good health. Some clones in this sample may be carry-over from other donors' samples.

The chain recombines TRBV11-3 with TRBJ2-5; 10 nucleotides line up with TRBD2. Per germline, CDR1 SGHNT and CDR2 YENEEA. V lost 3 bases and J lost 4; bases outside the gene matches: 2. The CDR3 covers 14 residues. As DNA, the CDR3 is TGTGCCAGCAGCTTTAGCGGGAGGCGAGAGACCCAGTACTTC. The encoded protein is CASSFSGRRETQYF.

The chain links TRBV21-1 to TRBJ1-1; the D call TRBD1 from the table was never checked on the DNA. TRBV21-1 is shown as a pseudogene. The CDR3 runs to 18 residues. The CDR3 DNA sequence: TGTGCCAGCCTACCTTTCCTCCGGGACAGGGGCCAGAACACTGAAGCTTTCTTT. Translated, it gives CASLPFLRDRGQNTEAFF.

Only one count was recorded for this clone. CDR3 nucleotide sequence: TGTGCCAGCAGTTTGGGCGGGACAGCCCAAGAGACCCAGTACTTC. Protein sequence: CASSLGGTAQETQYF. This chain joins TRBV7-3 and TRBJ2-5, with D possibly being TRBD1 (7 bases). CDR1 SGHTA and CDR2 FQGTGA come from the germline V gene. The CDR3 is 15 amino acids. Trimming pared 6 bases from V and 1 base from J, leaving 15 bases between.

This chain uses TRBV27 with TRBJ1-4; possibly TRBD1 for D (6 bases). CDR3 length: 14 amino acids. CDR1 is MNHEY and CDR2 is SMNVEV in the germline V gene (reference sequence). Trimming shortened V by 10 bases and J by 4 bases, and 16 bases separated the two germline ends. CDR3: CATSHRGGNEKLFF. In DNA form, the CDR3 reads TGTGCCACCAGCCACAGAGGGGGTAATGAAAAACTGTTTTTT.

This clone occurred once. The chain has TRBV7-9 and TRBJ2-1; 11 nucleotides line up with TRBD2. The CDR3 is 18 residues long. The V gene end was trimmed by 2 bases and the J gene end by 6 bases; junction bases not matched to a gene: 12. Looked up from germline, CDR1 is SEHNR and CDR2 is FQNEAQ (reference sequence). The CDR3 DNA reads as TGTGCCAGCAGCTTAAAAGGTGCTAGCGGGAGGAGGGGCAATGAGCAGTTCTTC. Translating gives CASSLKGASGRRGNEQFF.

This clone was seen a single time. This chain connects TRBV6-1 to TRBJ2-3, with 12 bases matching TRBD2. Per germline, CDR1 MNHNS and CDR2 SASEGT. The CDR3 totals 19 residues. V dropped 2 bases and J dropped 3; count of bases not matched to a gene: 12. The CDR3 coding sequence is TGTGCCAGCAGTGAATCGTGGACTAGCGGGAACCCGAGGACAGATACGCAGTATTTT. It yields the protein CASSESWTSGNPRTDTQYF.

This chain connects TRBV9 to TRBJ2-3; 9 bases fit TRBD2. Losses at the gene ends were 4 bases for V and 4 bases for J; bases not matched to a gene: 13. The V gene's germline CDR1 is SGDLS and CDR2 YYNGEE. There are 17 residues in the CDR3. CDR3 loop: CASSLPKSGRQADTQYF. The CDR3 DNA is TGTGCCAGCAGCCTCCCCAAGAGCGGGAGGCAGGCAGATACGCAGTATTTT.

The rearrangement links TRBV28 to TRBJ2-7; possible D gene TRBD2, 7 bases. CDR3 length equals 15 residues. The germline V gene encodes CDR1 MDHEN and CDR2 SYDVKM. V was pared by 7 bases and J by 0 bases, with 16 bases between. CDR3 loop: CASKIGGGSSYEQYF. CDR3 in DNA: TGTGCCAGCAAAATAGGGGGGGGAAGCTCCTACGAGCAGTACTTC.

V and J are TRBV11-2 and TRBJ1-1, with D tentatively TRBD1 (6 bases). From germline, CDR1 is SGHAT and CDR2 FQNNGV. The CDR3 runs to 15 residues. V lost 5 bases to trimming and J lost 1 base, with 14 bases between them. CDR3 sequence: CASSQWGGANTEAFF. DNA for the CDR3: TGTGCCAGCAGCCAATGGGGGGGGGCGAACACTGAAGCTTTCTTT. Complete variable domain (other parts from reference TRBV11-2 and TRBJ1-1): EAGVAQSPRYKIIEKRQSVAFWCNPISGHATLYWYQQILGQGPKLLIQFQNNGVVDDSQLPKDRFSAERLKGVDSTLKIQPAKLEDSAVYLCASSQWGGANTEAFFGQGTRLTVV.

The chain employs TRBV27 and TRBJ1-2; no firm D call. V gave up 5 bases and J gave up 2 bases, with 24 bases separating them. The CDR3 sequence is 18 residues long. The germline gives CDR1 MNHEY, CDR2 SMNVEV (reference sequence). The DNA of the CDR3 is TGTGCCAGCAGTCCTAACACCAGAACTACCCTGCTAAACTATGGCTACACCTTC. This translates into CASSPNTRTTLLNYGYTF.

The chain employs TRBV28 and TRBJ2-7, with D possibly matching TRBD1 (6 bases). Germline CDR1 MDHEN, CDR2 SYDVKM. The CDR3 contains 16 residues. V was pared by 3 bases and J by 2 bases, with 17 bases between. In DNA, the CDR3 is TGTGCCAGCAGTTTTAGGCTCAGGGGCCCCACCTACGAGCAGTACTTC. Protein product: CASSFRLRGPTYEQYF.

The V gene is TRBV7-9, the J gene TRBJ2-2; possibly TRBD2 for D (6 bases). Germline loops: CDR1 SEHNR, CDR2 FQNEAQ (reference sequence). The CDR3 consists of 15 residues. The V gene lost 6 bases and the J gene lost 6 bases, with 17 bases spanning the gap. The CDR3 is CASRRGGGGAGELFF. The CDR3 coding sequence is TGTGCCAGCAGGCGTGGGGGAGGAGGAGCCGGGGAGCTGTTTTTT.

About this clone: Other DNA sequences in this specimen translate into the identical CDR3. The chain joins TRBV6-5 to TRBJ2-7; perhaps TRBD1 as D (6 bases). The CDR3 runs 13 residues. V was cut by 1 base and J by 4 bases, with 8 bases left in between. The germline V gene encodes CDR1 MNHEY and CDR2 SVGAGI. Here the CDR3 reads CASSYLGAYEQYF. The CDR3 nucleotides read TGTGCCAGCAGTTACTTGGGGGCGTACGAGCAGTACTTC.

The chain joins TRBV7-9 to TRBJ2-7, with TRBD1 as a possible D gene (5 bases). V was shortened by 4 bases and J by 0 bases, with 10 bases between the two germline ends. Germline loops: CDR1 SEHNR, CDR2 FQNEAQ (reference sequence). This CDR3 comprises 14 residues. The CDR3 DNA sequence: TGTGCCAGCAGCTCCCAGGGCCTCTCCTACGAGCAGTACTTC. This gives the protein CASSSQGLSYEQYF.

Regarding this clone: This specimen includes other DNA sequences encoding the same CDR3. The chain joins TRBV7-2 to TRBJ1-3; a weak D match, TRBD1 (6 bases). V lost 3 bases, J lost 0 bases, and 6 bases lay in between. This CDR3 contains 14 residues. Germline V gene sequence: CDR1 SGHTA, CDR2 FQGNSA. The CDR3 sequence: CASSLGHSGNTIYF. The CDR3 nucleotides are TGTGCCAGCAGCTTGGGACACTCTGGAAACACCATATATTTT.

The CDR3 DNA follows: TGTGCCAGCGGATTAGGACGCACAGATACGCAGTATTTT. Translating gives CASGLGRTDTQYF. The chain employs TRBV6-5 and TRBJ2-3; D is unclear. Germline loops: CDR1 MNHEY, CDR2 SVGAGI. V lost 8 bases, J lost 1 base, and 10 bases lay in between. CDR3 length: 13 amino acids.

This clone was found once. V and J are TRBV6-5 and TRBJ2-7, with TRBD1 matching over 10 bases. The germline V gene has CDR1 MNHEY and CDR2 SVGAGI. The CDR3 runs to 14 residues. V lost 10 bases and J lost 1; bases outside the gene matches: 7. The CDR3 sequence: CATTGTGASYEQYF. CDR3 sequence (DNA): TGTGCCACCACAGGGACAGGGGCGTCCTACGAGCAGTACTTC.

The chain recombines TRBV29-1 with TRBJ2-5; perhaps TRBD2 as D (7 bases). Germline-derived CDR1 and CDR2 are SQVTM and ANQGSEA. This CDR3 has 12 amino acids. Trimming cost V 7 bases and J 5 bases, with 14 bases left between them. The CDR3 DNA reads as TGCAGCGCCGGGGGGCCTCAGGAGACCCAGTACTTC. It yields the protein CSAGGPQETQYF.

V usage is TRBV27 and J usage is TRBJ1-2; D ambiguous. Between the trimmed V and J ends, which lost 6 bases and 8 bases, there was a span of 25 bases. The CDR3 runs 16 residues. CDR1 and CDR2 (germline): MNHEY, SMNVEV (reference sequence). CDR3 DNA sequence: TGTGCCAGCAGCCCCCGGGGTTTAGACTGGAAGAGGGGCTACACCTTC. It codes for CASSPRGLDWKRGYTF.

The CDR3 DNA sequence: TGTGCCAGCAGGGACCAATCCTACGAGCAGTACTTC. Amino acid sequence: CASRDQSYEQYF. The rearrangement joins TRBV6-5 to TRBJ2-7; D call uncertain. Trimming pared 6 bases from V and 1 base from J, leaving 7 bases between. Germline V CDR1 and CDR2: MNHEY, SVGAGI. The CDR3 has 12 amino acids.